Listed here is a single T cell receptor (beta chain). The sample comes from a study of T cells after yellow fever vaccination. TCRdb reprocessed the 5' RACE reads via MiXCR and lists one record per CDR3 protein. The table has under 600,000 distinct CDR3 sequences, roughly 13% seen once; the top ten hold more than 13%. Trimming left V 5 bases short and J 8 bases short, with 14 bases between. CDR3 length equals 13 residues. CDR1 is SGHTA, CDR2 FQGNSA, per germline. The sequence was collected from a man aged 30-40 years who received the YFV17D yellow fever vaccine. The sample consisted of PBMCs, taken on the day of the yellow fever booster vaccination. The chain has TRBV7-2 and TRBJ2-3; perhaps D is TRBD1 or TRBD2 (6 bases each). CDR3 sequence: CASSLIEGGTQYF. Written as DNA, the CDR3 is TGTGCCAGCAGCCTTATAGAGGGGGGTACGCAGTATTTT.